A single sample gave rise to the 19 T cell receptor beta chains below, sequenced in a study of cytomegalovirus exposure and HLA in healthy donors (dated by TCRdb to about 2017). To prepare the library, the immunoSEQ multiplex PCR assay was applied. For the multiplex PCR, a mixture combining 60 forward primers for TCR Vbeta segments and 13 reverse primers for TCR Jbeta segments was used. The source is immuneACCESS, and TCRdb retained only in-frame sequences with V and J called. Part of the clones is not carried over; for the studies checked, unresolved V genes explain less than half of this, and the remainder is unexplained. The table for this sample lists 140,000 to 150,000 clones; 65% to 85% of them were counted only once. The ten largest clones capture more than 3% of the sample. The sample taken for sequencing was PBMCs. The origin of the receptors is a male donor in good health and CMV-seronegative.

The chain joins TRBV7-3 to TRBJ1-1; D uncertain. Trimming took off 1 base at V and 2 bases at J, with 8 bases between the two ends. CDR1 is SGHTA, CDR2 FQGTGA, per germline. The CDR3 is 14 residues long. The CDR3 is CASSLNPGNTEAFF. The CDR3 DNA follows: TGTGCCAGCAGCTTAAATCCGGGAAACACTGAAGCTTTCTTT.

This clone was picked up one time. The same CDR3 is also encoded by other DNA sequences in this sample. The V gene is TRBV6-1, the J gene TRBJ1-1; tentative D call: TRBD1 (5 bases). There are 13 residues in the CDR3. Germline V gene data show CDR1 as MNHNS and CDR2 as SASEGT. The V end lost 3 bases, the J end lost 6 bases, and 11 bases lay between the germline ends. The CDR3 spells CASSEAQGPEAFF. For the CDR3, the DNA is TGTGCCAGCAGTGAGGCGCAGGGTCCTGAAGCTTTCTTT.

J is TRBJ2-5 and V is TRBV5-1, with D perhaps TRBD1 (6 bases). The ends were cut back, 5 bases at V and 2 bases at J, with 13 bases in the middle. CDR1 is SGHRS, CDR2 YFSETQ, per germline. This CDR3 contains 14 residues. The CDR3 bases are TGCGCCAGCAGAACGACAGGAAAACAAGAGACCCAGTACTTC. Amino acid sequence: CASRTTGKQETQYF.

The chain uses TRBV30 and TRBJ2-7; the D gene is possibly TRBD2 (6 bases). The CDR3 spans 12 residues. Germline V lookup: CDR1 GTSNPN, CDR2 SVGIG (reference sequence). Trimming removed 1 base from V and 4 bases from J, with 8 bases in between. CDR3 coding DNA: TGTGCCTGGAGTGAGGCGGGATACGAGCAGTACTTC. It specifies CAWSEAGYEQYF.

This clone was detected once. The chain employs TRBV19 and TRBJ2-1; D remains unclear. Between the trimmed V and J ends, which lost 5 bases and 1 base, there was a span of 9 bases. This CDR3 has 14 residues. Germline V gives CDR1 LNHDA, CDR2 SQIVND (reference sequence). The CDR3, as DNA: TGTGCCAGTAGTTACGCGTTATCCTACAATGAGCAGTTCTTC. Protein product: CASSYALSYNEQFF.

V is TRBV29-1 and J is TRBJ1-1; weak D call: TRBD1 (6 bases). Germline values: CDR1 SQVTM, CDR2 ANQGSEA. The length of the CDR3 is 13 residues. Trimming removed 7 bases from V and 2 bases from J, with 14 bases in between. CDR3 sequence (DNA): TGCAGCGCTAGGACAGAGCTAAACACTGAAGCTTTCTTT. Its translation: CSARTELNTEAFF.

As DNA, the CDR3 is TGTGCCAGCAGCTTAGAGGGGAGGTCCAATGAGCAGTTCTTC. This sequence encodes CASSLEGRSNEQFF. The chain has TRBV7-7 and TRBJ2-1; the D gene is possibly TRBD2 (6 bases). The CDR3 extends over 14 amino acids. V was pared by 1 base and J by 6 bases, with 10 bases between. Germline CDR1 is SSHAT and CDR2 is FNYEAQ (reference sequence).

The chain carries TRBV6-5 and TRBJ1-2, with D tentatively TRBD1 (5 bases). Germline V lookup: CDR1 MNHEY, CDR2 SVGAGI. The germline V and J ends were trimmed by 6 bases and 3 bases, with 14 bases remaining between them. The CDR3 covers 14 residues. Here the CDR3 DNA reads TGTGCCAGCAGCCCGGTTGGAGGGGACTATGGCTACACCTTC. Translating gives CASSPVGGDYGYTF.

Details on this clone: The sample holds other DNA sequences that translate to the same CDR3. V is TRBV15 and J is TRBJ1-5; 12 positions agree with TRBD1. The germline gives CDR1 LNHNV, CDR2 YYDKDF (reference sequence). CDR3 size: 17 residues. Losses at the gene ends were 4 bases for V and 7 bases for J; bases not matched to a gene: 11. CDR3 sequence (DNA): TGTGCCACCAGCAAAGGTGGGACAGGGGGCATCGGGCAGCCCCAGCATTTT. Translated: CATSKGGTGGIGQPQHF.

The rearrangement joins TRBV7-9 to TRBJ2-3, with D perhaps TRBD1 (5 bases). Per the germline V gene, CDR1 is SEHNR and CDR2 is FQNEAQ (reference sequence). This CDR3 contains 18 residues. V was pared by 1 base and J by 0 bases, with 17 bases between. The CDR3 DNA sequence: TGTGCCAGCAGCTTAGACTGGCCCGGGCAGGGAAGCACAGATACGCAGTATTTT. This sequence encodes CASSLDWPGQGSTDTQYF.

The V call is TRBV7-9, the J call TRBJ1-6, with 8 bases fitting TRBD1. The CDR3 spans 16 residues. Trimming at V came to 5 bases and at J to 0 bases, leaving 3 bases not matched to a gene. CDR1 and CDR2 (germline): SEHNR, FQNEAQ (reference sequence). In DNA, the CDR3 is TGTGCCAGCAGCCGGACAGGGAGCTCCTATAATTCACCCCTCCACTTT. The encoded protein is CASSRTGSSYNSPLHF.

This clone has only a few counts. The chain recombines TRBV10-3 with TRBJ2-1, with a possible D match to TRBD2 (5 bases). The CDR3 loop spans 14 amino acids. V lost 3 bases, J lost 7 bases, and 13 bases lay in between. Germline V CDR1 and CDR2: ENHRY, SYGVKD. CDR3 DNA sequence: TGTGCCATCAGTGAAGGGCCCCCGGGGAATGAGCAGTTCTTC. Translating it yields CAISEGPPGNEQFF.

J is TRBJ2-1 and V is TRBV25-1, with D maybe TRBD1 (6 bases). This CDR3 is 13 amino acids long. Germline values: CDR1 MGHDK, CDR2 SYGVNS. With 3 bases removed from V and 5 bases from J, the gap between germline ends came to 8 bases. The CDR3 protein is CASSEAGDNEQFF. Written as DNA, the CDR3 is TGTGCCAGCAGTGAGGCAGGGGACAATGAGCAGTTCTTC.

J is TRBJ2-2 and V is TRBV4-1, with TRBD1 as a possible D gene (6 bases). This CDR3 contains 15 residues. Per the germline V gene, CDR1 is MGHRA and CDR2 is YSYEKL. V dropped 2 bases and J dropped 7 bases, with 14 bases sitting between them. The CDR3 reads CASSQSAQGYGELFF. For the CDR3, the DNA is TGCGCCAGCAGCCAATCCGCCCAGGGGTACGGGGAGCTGTTTTTT.

This rearrangement joins TRBV6-5 to TRBJ2-3; 8 bases match TRBD2. The CDR3 sequence is 15 residues long. The V gene's germline CDR1 is MNHEY and CDR2 SVGAGI. Trimming removed 2 bases from V and 0 bases from J; junction bases left unmatched: 1. CDR3 protein: CASSYREGSTDTQYF. DNA of the CDR3: TGTGCCAGCAGTTACCGGGAGGGGAGCACAGATACGCAGTATTTT.

This chain links TRBV5-6 with TRBJ1-1; D remains ambiguous. V lost 0 bases and J 6 bases, leaving 12 bases between the germline ends. The CDR3 extends over 14 amino acids. Germline V gene sequence: CDR1 SGHDT, CDR2 YYEEEE. The CDR3 here is CASSLGIRDPEAFF. The CDR3, as DNA: TGTGCCAGCAGCTTGGGGATACGGGATCCTGAAGCTTTCTTT.

The rearrangement links TRBV5-1 to TRBJ1-6; TRBD1 agrees at 7 bases. The length of the CDR3 is 23 residues. CDR1 and CDR2 from the germline V gene are SGHRS and YFSETQ. Trimming took 0 bases from V and 0 from J; bases not matched to a gene: 21. The DNA of the CDR3 is TGCGCCAGCAGCTTGGTTGTGGGCCAGGGGGTTGGTTTACCCAGCTCCTATAATTCACCCCTCCACTTT. It specifies CASSLVVGQGVGLPSSYNSPLHF.

The chain employs TRBV11-1 and TRBJ2-5; TRBD2 is a possible D gene (6 bases). CDR1 is SGHAT, CDR2 FQDESV, per germline (reference sequence). Trimming left V 1 base short and J 0 bases short, with 9 bases between. The CDR3 is made up of 15 amino acids. The CDR3 loop reads CASSLEVADQETQYF. The DNA of the CDR3 is TGTGCCAGCAGCTTAGAGGTAGCGGACCAAGAGACCCAGTACTTC.

This chain uses TRBV5-8 with TRBJ1-4; D is possibly TRBD1 (6 bases). The CDR3 length is 13 residues. Trimming took 4 bases from V and 6 from J, leaving 10 bases between them. CDR1 is SGHTS and CDR2 is YDEGEE in the germline V gene. CDR3 sequence (DNA): TGTGCCAGCAGCCTTTGGACAGATGAAAAACTGTTTTTT. The encoded protein is CASSLWTDEKLFF.